Sequencing of this T cell receptor (beta chain) was carried out in a study of blood T cells in healthy people across ages. Study overall: Template switching picked up about one barcoded beta molecule for each two T cells.

Alongside a J-beta primer mix, a sample-barcoded 5' primer served in a second PCR lasting roughly 7 to 12 cycles. Every sample returned 3 million or more CDR3-containing paired-end reads. MiXCR, run by TCRdb on the 5' RACE reads, gives a single entry per CDR3 protein. The sample shows some 1.8 million distinct CDR3 sequences, about two fifths of them seen only once. Concerning this clonotype: The germline gene is not matched at one end of the junction; a read error may be the cause.

The CDR3 is made up of 17 amino acids. Looked up from germline, CDR1 is SGHVS and CDR2 is FNYEAQ. Material for sequencing was blood. The chain is built from TRBV7-6 and TRBJ2-1; 8 bases are a match to TRBD2. The origin of this receptor is a human donor in good health. The CDR3: CAGSSVYPGLVPNEQFF. In nucleotides, the CDR3 is TGTGCCGGCAGCTCCGTTTACCCGGGACTAGTGCCCAATGAGCAGTTCTTC.